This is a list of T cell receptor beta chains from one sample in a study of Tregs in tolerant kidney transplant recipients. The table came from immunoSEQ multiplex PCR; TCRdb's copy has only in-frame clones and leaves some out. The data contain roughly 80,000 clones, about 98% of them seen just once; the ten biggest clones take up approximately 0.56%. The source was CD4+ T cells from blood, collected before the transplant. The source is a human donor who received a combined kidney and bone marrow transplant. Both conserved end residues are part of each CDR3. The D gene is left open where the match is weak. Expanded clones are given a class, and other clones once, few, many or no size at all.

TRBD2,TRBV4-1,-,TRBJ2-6,CASLPRERGSGANVLTF,TGCGCCAGCCTCCCCAGGGAGCGGGGTTCTGGGGCCAACGTCCTGACTTTC
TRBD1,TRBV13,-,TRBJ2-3,CASSPGQANTDTQYF,TGTGCCAGCAGCCCGGGACAGGCGAACACAGATACGCAGTATTTT
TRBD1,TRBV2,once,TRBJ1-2,CASSGQGGGYTF,TGTGCCAGCAGCGGACAGGGCGGCGGCTACACCTTC
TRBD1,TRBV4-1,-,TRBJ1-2,CASRGNRGPYGYTF,TGCGCCAGCCGCGGGAACAGGGGGCCCTATGGCTACACCTTC
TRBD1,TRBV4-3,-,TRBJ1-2,CASSHEPGQGDYGYTF,TGCGCCAGCAGCCACGAACCGGGACAGGGAGACTATGGCTACACCTTC
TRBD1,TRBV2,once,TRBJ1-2,CASSDRGIFGYTF,TGTGCCAGCAGCGACAGGGGGATCTTTGGCTACACCTTC
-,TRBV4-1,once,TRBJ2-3,CASSLTPIRMGPDTQYF,TGCGCCAGCAGCCTTACGCCGATACGGATGGGGCCAGATACGCAGTATTTT
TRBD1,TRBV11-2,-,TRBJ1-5,CASSLRGHSNQPQHF,TGTGCCAGCAGCTTAAGGGGGCATAGCAATCAGCCCCAGCATTTT
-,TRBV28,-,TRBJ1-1,CASSLLGRYKAFF,TGTGCCAGCAGTTTATTGGGGCGTTATAAAGCTTTCTTT
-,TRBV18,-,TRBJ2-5,CASSPLSETQYF,TGTGCCAGCTCACCACTGTCGGAGACCCAGTACTTC
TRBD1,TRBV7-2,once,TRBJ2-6,CASSDRVSGANVLTF,TGTGCCAGCAGCGACAGGGTCTCCGGGGCCAACGTCCTGACTTTC
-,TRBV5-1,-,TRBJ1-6,CASSPGLYNSPLHF,TGCGCCAGCAGCCCAGGACTCTATAATTCACCCCTCCACTTT
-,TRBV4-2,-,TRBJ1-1,CASSAGRGVGTEAFF,TGTGCCAGCAGCGCCGGCAGGGGCGTCGGCACTGAAGCTTTCTTT
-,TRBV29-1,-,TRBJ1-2,CSVLMSGANYGYTF,TGCAGCGTCCTAATGAGCGGCGCTAACTATGGCTACACCTTC
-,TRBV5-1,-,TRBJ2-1,CASSISSGQPGVNEQFF,TGCGCCAGCAGCATCTCATCGGGACAACCTGGGGTCAATGAGCAGTTCTTC
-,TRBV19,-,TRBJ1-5,CASSLVRVQLSNQPQHF,TGTGCCAGTAGTCTGGTTAGAGTACAGCTTAGCAATCAGCCCCAGCATTTT